This is a list of T cell receptor beta chains from one sample in a study of shared clonotypes between healthy human individuals. Generated by immunoSEQ multiplex PCR, the TCRdb table keeps only in-frame clones and is missing some. The repertoire holds approximately 1,500,000 clones, 96% seen once, with approximately 1.1% in the top ten. The specimen sequenced was naive CD4+ T cells sorted from blood. The receptor source for this set is a man aged 25 to 40 in good health. The CDR3 runs from the conserved cysteine through the conserved F or W. A D gene is named only where the DNA matches it firmly. Clone size is given for some rows only: seen once, a few or many times, or a class if the clone is expanded.

TRBJ2-7 TRBV27 - 14 TRBD1 CASSSGGAPYEQYF TGTGCCAGCAGTTCAGGGGGCGCGCCCTACGAGCAGTACTTC
TRBJ2-1 TRBV4-1 - 15 TRBD2 CASSQRLAGGAEQFF TGCGCCAGCAGCCAGAGACTAGCGGGAGGGGCTGAGCAGTTCTTC
TRBJ2-7 TRBV5-1 - 18 - CASSPGRARGSTAWEQYF TGCGCCAGCAGCCCGGGTAGGGCTAGAGGGTCTACCGCTTGGGAGCAGTACTTC
TRBJ1-1 TRBV2 - 13 - CADYGTPNTEAFF TGTGCAGACTACGGGACACCCAACACTGAAGCTTTCTTT
TRBJ1-5 TRBV6-5 few 13 TRBD1 CASRRTGFQPQHF TGTGCCAGCAGAAGGACAGGGTTTCAGCCCCAGCATTTT
TRBJ1-5 TRBV6-6 - 13 - CASSPLNNQPQHF TGTGCCAGCAGCCCCTTAAATAATCAGCCCCAGCATTTT
TRBJ2-1 TRBV5-1 - 15 TRBD2 CASTLKGLAGPEQFF TGCGCCAGCACTCTAAAGGGACTAGCGGGACCTGAGCAGTTCTTC
TRBJ1-2 TRBV5-1 once 15 - CASSLEILTPEGYTF TGCGCCAGCAGCTTGGAAATCTTAACCCCGGAGGGCTACACCTTC
TRBJ2-1 TRBV21-1 - 18 - CASSIGRWVAGCYNEQFF TGTGCCAGCAGCATTGGGCGATGGGTAGCGGGCTGCTACAATGAGCAGTTCTTC
TRBJ2-7 TRBV7-8 - 15 TRBD2 CASSAPGTSVHEQYF TGTGCCAGCAGCGCGCCCGGGACTAGTGTCCACGAGCAGTACTTC
TRBJ2-5 TRBV15 - 12 - CATSGPGETQYF TGTGCCACCAGCGGACCGGGGGAGACCCAGTACTTC
TRBJ2-7 TRBV28 - 16 - CASSSPGQFSPYEQYF TGTGCCAGCAGTTCCCCCGGACAGTTCTCCCCCTACGAGCAGTACTTC
TRBJ2-7 TRBV2 - 11 TRBD2 CASSLGREQYF TGTGCCAGCAGTCTCGGGAGGGAGCAGTACTTC
TRBJ1-2 TRBV19 - 13 - CASRNKAGYGYTF TGTGCCAGTAGGAATAAAGCCGGCTATGGCTACACCTTC
TRBJ2-1 TRBV7-6 - 16 TRBD1 CASSLGQGQIYNEQFF TGTGCCAGCAGCTTAGGACAGGGACAGATCTACAATGAGCAGTTCTTC
TRBJ2-3 TRBV9 - 15 TRBD1 CASSVAQGLSDTQYF TGTGCCAGCAGCGTAGCACAGGGGTTATCAGATACGCAGTATTTT
TRBJ2-1 TRBV5-1 - 16 TRBD2 CASSPGTSGRADEQFF TGCGCCAGCAGCCCCGGGACTAGCGGGAGGGCCGATGAGCAGTTCTTC
TRBJ1-2 TRBV2 - 13 - CASSGTENYGYTF TGTGCCAGCAGTGGGACGGAAAACTATGGCTACACCTTC
TRBJ2-5 TRBV5-3 - 16 - CARSRIWGPEEETQYF TGTGCCAGAAGCAGGATTTGGGGACCAGAGGAAGAGACCCAGTACTTC
TRBJ1-4 TRBV7-2 - 14 - CASSLVSTVEKLFF TGTGCCAGCAGCTTAGTGTCTACAGTAGAAAAACTGTTTTTT
TRBJ2-3 TRBV7-9 once 14 TRBD2 CASSMGLAQDTQYF TGTGCCAGCAGCATGGGACTAGCACAAGATACGCAGTATTTT
TRBJ1-1 TRBV9 - 14 - CASSVGHLKGEAFF TGTGCCAGCAGCGTGGGACACCTGAAAGGGGAAGCTTTCTTT
TRBJ1-4 TRBV28 - 15 TRBD1 CASSSPGQEGEKLFF TGTGCCAGCAGTTCACCGGGACAGGAGGGGGAAAAACTGTTTTTT
TRBJ1-4 TRBV18 - 14 TRBD1 CASSPGTGTEKLFF TGTGCCAGCTCACCCGGGACAGGGACCGAAAAACTGTTTTTT
TRBJ2-5 TRBV29-1 once 15 TRBD1 CSVLYVGTVQETQYF TGCAGCGTCCTGTACGTCGGGACAGTACAAGAGACCCAGTACTTC
TRBJ2-1 TRBV6-5 - 16 TRBD1 CASSYLQGQGHNEQFF TGTGCCAGCAGTTATCTCCAGGGACAGGGCCACAATGAGCAGTTCTTC
TRBJ2-1 TRBV11-1 - 18 TRBD1 CASSLVVVGQGARGEQFF TGTGCCAGCAGCCTTGTGGTGGTGGGACAGGGGGCAAGGGGTGAGCAGTTCTTC
TRBJ2-5 TRBV11-2 - 19 - CASSLDIRASRTFGETQYF TGTGCCAGCAGCTTAGATATCCGGGCTAGCAGGACCTTCGGGGAGACCCAGTACTTC
TRBJ2-1 TRBV5-4 - 15 TRBD1 CASSRRDRASNEQFF TGTGCCAGCAGCAGGCGGGACAGGGCTTCTAATGAGCAGTTCTTC
TRBJ2-1 TRBV11-3 - 14 - CASSLEGDYNEQFF TGTGCCAGCAGCTTAGAAGGGGATTACAATGAGCAGTTCTTC
TRBJ2-7 TRBV7-2 - 13 TRBD2 CASSLGSGFEQYF TGTGCCAGCAGCTTAGGTAGCGGGTTCGAGCAGTACTTC
TRBJ1-2 TRBV28 - 14 - CASRINLGNYGYTF TGTGCCAGCAGGATAAATTTGGGGAACTATGGCTACACCTTC
TRBJ2-5 TRBV19 - 15 TRBD1 CASSTRQGREETQYF TGTGCCAGTAGCACTAGACAGGGTCGGGAAGAGACCCAGTACTTC
TRBJ2-7 TRBV4-1 - 17 - CASSHPRGLAEAYEQYF TGCGCCAGCAGCCACCCCAGGGGGCTAGCGGAAGCCTACGAGCAGTACTTC
TRBJ2-2 TRBV9 few 14 - CASSVEVRAGELFF TGTGCCAGCAGCGTTGAAGTTCGGGCCGGGGAGCTGTTTTTT
TRBJ1-5 TRBV15 - 17 - CATSRDRLGHSVQPQHF TGTGCCACCAGCAGAGATCGTTTGGGACACTCGGTTCAGCCCCAGCATTTT
TRBJ1-1 TRBV19 - 17 TRBD1 CATQVLRTGRIHTEAFF TGTGCCACCCAAGTTCTCCGGACAGGGAGGATTCACACTGAAGCTTTCTTT
TRBJ1-1 TRBV28 - 14 - CASSAPDRRTEAFF TGTGCCAGCAGTGCCCCGGACAGAAGAACTGAAGCTTTCTTT
TRBJ2-1 TRBV6-5 - 14 TRBD2 CASRLGLANNEQFF TGTGCCAGCAGATTAGGACTAGCGAACAATGAGCAGTTCTTC
TRBJ1-4 TRBV6-5 - 14 - CASSSVPTNEKLFF TGTGCCAGCAGTTCGGTTCCAACTAATGAAAAACTGTTTTTT
TRBJ2-7 TRBV5-1 - 14 - CASSLGPGSYEQYF TGCGCCAGCAGCTTGGGTCCCGGAAGCTACGAGCAGTACTTC
TRBJ1-2 TRBV9 - 13 - CASSPNTNYGYTF TGTGCCAGCAGCCCTAACACTAACTATGGCTACACCTTC
TRBJ2-7 TRBV2 - 14 - CASSESGVTYEQYF TGTGCCAGCAGTGAATCTGGGGTGACCTACGAGCAGTACTTC
TRBJ2-1 TRBV14 - 17 - CASSLNRVVVSYNEQFF TGTGCCAGCAGCTTAAACCGGGTTGTCGTCTCCTACAATGAGCAGTTCTTC
TRBJ2-7 TRBV27 many 16 TRBD2 CASSLNLRLAGREQYF TGTGCCAGCAGTTTAAACCTACGACTAGCGGGACGCGAGCAGTACTTC
TRBJ1-5 TRBV6-1 - 14 - CASSERAARQPQHF TGTGCCAGCAGTGAAAGGGCTGCCCGTCAGCCCCAGCATTTT
TRBJ2-2 TRBV7-2 - 14 - CASSLASGTGELFF TGTGCCAGCAGCTTAGCTTCAGGAACCGGGGAGCTGTTTTTT
TRBJ1-1 TRBV9 - 16 - CASSVVMGGSHTEAFF TGTGCCAGCAGCGTAGTGATGGGGGGCAGTCACACTGAAGCTTTCTTT
TRBJ2-7 TRBV5-1 - 16 TRBD2 CASSLGLAGGEYEQYF TGCGCCAGCAGCTTGGGACTAGCGGGAGGGGAATACGAGCAGTACTTC
TRBJ1-2 TRBV11-2 - 13 - CASSLSTVSGYTF TGTGCCAGCAGCTTAAGCACGGTATCCGGCTACACCTTC
TRBJ1-2 TRBV6-6 - 15 - CASSYSEGEDYGYTF TGTGCCAGCAGTTACTCCGAGGGGGAGGACTATGGCTACACCTTC
TRBJ2-7 TRBV20-1 once 11 - CSARSVYEQYF TGCAGTGCTAGGTCGGTCTACGAGCAGTACTTC
TRBJ1-2 TRBV4-1 - 19 - CASSDNVLRTASENYGYTF TGCGCCAGCAGCGACAATGTTTTAAGGACGGCGTCTGAAAATTATGGCTACACCTTC